This T cell receptor (beta chain) was observed in a study of CD8 T cells in Susac syndrome. Roughly 0.45 to 1 ug RNA was reverse transcribed with random hexamers. Across 54 Vbeta and 13 Jbeta, TCR beta CDR3 was amplified with immunoSEQ multiplex PCR. TCRdb reprocessed the immunoSEQ multiplex PCR reads with MiXCR, giving one entry per CDR3 protein. The sample records 250,000 or so distinct CDR3 sequences, roughly 95% being singletons. V lost 4 bases and J lost 6; bases outside the gene matches: 9. CDR3 size: 16 residues. Per the germline V gene, CDR1 is LNHDA and CDR2 is SQIVND (reference sequence). Negative isolation was used for CD8+ and CD4+ T cells, and FACS enrichment was applied to TEMRA cells.

The chain couples TRBV19 to TRBJ1-5; 10 bases line up with TRBD1. The receptor was isolated from a human donor with multiple sclerosis. The sample comprised CD4+ T cells from PBMCs. CDR3 loop: CASSRERGQGPQPQHF. CDR3 nucleotide sequence: TGTGCCAGTAGTAGAGAGAGGGGACAGGGGCCTCAGCCCCAGCATTTT.